The 13 T cell receptor beta chains listed next were all sequenced from one sample in a study of molecular identifiers for immune sequencing clone quantification. TCRdb re-analysed the PCR reads in MiXCR, keeping a single row per CDR3 protein. Seen here are some 580,000 distinct CDR3 sequences, 25% observed once, and the top ten hold 0.78%. The specimen was naive CD8+ T cells from blood, with Jurkat cell RNA spiked in. Sample subset: FACS-sorted CD8+CD4-CCR7+CD45RA+ naive T cells. These receptor sequences come from a human donor in good health. Some libraries in this study had Jurkat cell RNA spiked in.

CDR3 nucleotides: TGTGCCAGCAGCTCCCCCGCCGAAGCATTTGGGTACACCTTC. This gives the protein CASSSPAEAFGYTF. The gene calls are TRBV9 and TRBJ1-2; no definite D call. The germline V gene has CDR1 SGDLS and CDR2 YYNGEE. Trimming shortened V by 4 bases and J by 11 bases, and 21 bases separated the two germline ends. The CDR3 is 14 residues long.

The V call is TRBV27, the J call TRBJ2-1; 8 nucleotides agree with TRBD2. The CDR3 loop spans 15 amino acids. Trimming removed 3 bases from V and 5 bases from J; junction bases left unmatched: 6. The germline gives CDR1 MNHEY, CDR2 SMNVEV (reference sequence). The CDR3 sequence: CASSFSGAPDNEQFF. In nucleotides, the CDR3 is TGTGCCAGCAGTTTTAGCGGGGCGCCCGACAATGAGCAGTTCTTC.

This chain joins TRBV11-2 and TRBJ1-1; D is undetermined. The CDR3 consists of 13 residues. CDR1 is SGHAT and CDR2 is FQNNGV in the germline V gene. V lost 8 bases and J 0 bases, leaving 10 bases between the germline ends. The DNA of the CDR3 is TGTGCCAGCTTCAACGCCTTGAACACTGAAGCTTTCTTT. Translated, it gives CASFNALNTEAFF.

The chain has TRBV12-3 or TRBV12-4 and TRBJ1-1; tentative D call: TRBD1 (5 bases). The CDR3 runs to 14 residues. V was cut by 7 bases and J by 0 bases, with 12 bases left in between. The chain's CDR3 is CASTNYRMNTEAFF. The CDR3 coding sequence is TGTGCCAGCACCAACTACAGGATGAACACTGAAGCTTTCTTT.

The chain carries TRBV19 and TRBJ1-1; D unclear. Germline CDR1 reads LNHDA; CDR2 reads SQIVND (reference sequence). The CDR3 totals 15 residues. V lost 5 bases and J lost 0, with 13 bases in between. The CDR3 DNA is TGTGCCAGTAGTCCCGGGGTGGGATTGAACACTGAAGCTTTCTTT. It is translated as CASSPGVGLNTEAFF. Combining the CDR3 with reference TRBV19 and TRBJ1-1 gives the whole variable domain DGGITQSPKYLFRKEGQNVTLSCEQNLNHDAMYWYRQDPGQGLRLIYYSQIVNDFQKGDIAEGYSVSREKKESFPLTVTSAQKNPTAFYLCASSPGVGLNTEAFFGQGTRLTVV.

This clonotype has more than one count but fewer than ten. This chain joins TRBV7-9 and TRBJ2-1, with 9 bases fitting TRBD2. Per germline, CDR1 SEHNR and CDR2 FQNEAQ (reference sequence). The CDR3 has 14 residues. Trimming removed 8 bases from V and 4 bases from J; junction bases left unmatched: 6. The CDR3 region is CASLRGGGYNEQFF. For the CDR3, the DNA is TGTGCCAGCCTGCGCGGGGGGGGATACAATGAGCAGTTCTTC.

This clonotype was counted between two and nine times. The chain links TRBV6-2 or TRBV6-3 to TRBJ2-2, with TRBD2 identical over 11 bases. V shed 1 base and J 4 bases; nucleotides not matched to a gene: 5. The germline V gene has CDR1 MNHEY and CDR2 SVGEGT. CDR3 length: 17 residues. CDR3 in DNA: TGTGCCAGCAGTTACTTGCTAGCGGGAGGTCCCACCGGGGAGCTGTTTTTT. Translation: CASSYLLAGGPTGELFF.

A note on this clonotype: A read error may produce the germline difference seen at one junction end. V gene TRBV7-9 combines with J gene TRBJ2-7; a possible D gene is TRBD2 (6 bases). CDR3 length: 12 residues. Germline V gene lookup returns CDR1 SEHNR and CDR2 FQNEAQ (reference sequence). CDR3 sequence: CACSPGAYEQYF. The CDR3 DNA sequence: TGTGCCTGCAGCCCGGGAGCCTACGAGCAGTACTTC.

The sample holds a few counts of this clonotype. The chain links TRBV11-2 to TRBJ2-5, with TRBD2 identical over 8 bases. The junction had 10 bases not matched to a gene; V was cut back by 5 bases and J by 5 bases. The CDR3 sequence is 15 residues long. CDR1 and CDR2 (germline): SGHAT, FQNNGV. CDR3 in DNA: TGTGCCAGCAGCCCCAGCGGGGGAGAGAGGGAGACCCAGTACTTC. Residues: CASSPSGGERETQYF.

This clonotype appeared a single time. A junction boundary mismatches the germline segment, possibly from a read error. The J gene is TRBJ2-2, the V gene TRBV27, with a possible D match to TRBD2 (5 bases). Germline V gene sequence: CDR1 MNHEY, CDR2 SMNVEV (reference sequence). The CDR3 totals 16 residues. CDR3 region: CTSSDGLRARSGELFF. CDR3 nucleotides: TGTACCAGCAGTGACGGACTGCGGGCGAGGTCCGGGGAGCTGTTTTTT.

On this clonotype itself: Its ends do not fully match the called genes, so a read error is possible. CDR3 region: CVISDISYEQYF. The CDR3 nucleotides read TGTGTCATCAGTGACATATCCTACGAGCAGTACTTC. The gene calls are TRBV10-3 and TRBJ2-7, with D unclear. Germline lookup yields CDR1 ENHRY and CDR2 SYGVKD. The CDR3 consists of 12 residues.

This clonotype was counted at least ten times. This rearrangement joins TRBV19 to TRBJ1-6, with a weak D call TRBD1 (5 bases). The CDR3 has 14 residues. V dropped 3 bases and J dropped 10 bases, with 13 bases sitting between them. The germline V gene has CDR1 LNHDA and CDR2 SQIVND (reference sequence). The DNA for the CDR3 is TGTGCCAGTAGTATCCAGGGTGAGAAGTCACCCCTCCACTTT. As protein: CASSIQGEKSPLHF.

This clonotype was counted at least ten times. The chain joins TRBV29-1 to TRBJ1-2; D remains unclear. The germline V gene encodes CDR1 SQVTM and CDR2 ANQGSEA. V lost 4 bases and J lost 1, with 4 bases in between. This CDR3 comprises 11 residues. The CDR3 reads CSVGSNYGYTF. The CDR3 DNA follows: TGCAGCGTTGGTAGTAACTATGGCTACACCTTC.